The sequence of this T cell receptor (beta chain) was determined in a study of blood T cell repertoires in COVID-19. Whole-study context: Spain, Italy and the United States supplied samples that represented acute and convalescent COVID-19. Sources were T cells, B-cell-depleted T cells, or PBMCs; the material itself was cDNA or gDNA.

Unmatched junction bases numbered 5, after V lost 3 bases and J lost 6 bases. Germline assignment: CDR1 SGHRS and CDR2 YFSETQ. The CDR3 contains 14 residues. Authors' analysis steps: Reference gene primer amplification in the assay estimated nucleated cell counts. TCRdb keeps only in-frame clones here, not all; method: immunoSEQ multiplex PCR. V and J calls and clone size come straight from that table; D and trimming were deduced from the DNA. This table holds some 300,000 clones, around 89% found once. Sequencing was done on a sample of peripheral blood. V gene TRBV5-1 combines with J gene TRBJ1-2; 10 nucleotides agree with TRBD1. The TCR originated in a woman in her 50s with COVID-19, enrolled during active disease. For the CDR3, the DNA is TGCGCCAGCAGCTCCGGGACAGGGGTTAATGGCTACACCTTC. It encodes CASSSGTGVNGYTF. Looking up the rest from reference TRBV5-1 and TRBJ1-2 gives the full variable domain: KAGVTQTPRYLIKTRGQQVTLSCSPISGHRSVSWYQQTPGQGLQFLFEYFSETQRNKGNFPGRFSGRQFSNSRSEMNVSTLELGDSALYLCASSSGTGVNGYTFGSGTRLTVV.